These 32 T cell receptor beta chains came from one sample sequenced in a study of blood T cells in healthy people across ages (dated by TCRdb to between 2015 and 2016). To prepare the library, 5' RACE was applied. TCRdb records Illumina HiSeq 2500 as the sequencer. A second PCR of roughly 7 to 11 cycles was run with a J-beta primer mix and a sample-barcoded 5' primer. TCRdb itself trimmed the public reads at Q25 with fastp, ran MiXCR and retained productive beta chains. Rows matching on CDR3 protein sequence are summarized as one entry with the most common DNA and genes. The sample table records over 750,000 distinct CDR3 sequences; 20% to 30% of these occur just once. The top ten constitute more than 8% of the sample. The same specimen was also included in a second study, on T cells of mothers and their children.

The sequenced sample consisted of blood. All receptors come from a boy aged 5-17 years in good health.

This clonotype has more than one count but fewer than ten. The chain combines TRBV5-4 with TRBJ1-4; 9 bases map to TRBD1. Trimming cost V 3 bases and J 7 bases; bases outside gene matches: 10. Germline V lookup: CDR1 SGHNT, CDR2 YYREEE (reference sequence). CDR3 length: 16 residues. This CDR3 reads CASSSSTGGSGEKLFF. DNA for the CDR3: TGTGCCAGCAGCTCCTCGACAGGGGGATCGGGTGAAAAACTGTTTTTT.

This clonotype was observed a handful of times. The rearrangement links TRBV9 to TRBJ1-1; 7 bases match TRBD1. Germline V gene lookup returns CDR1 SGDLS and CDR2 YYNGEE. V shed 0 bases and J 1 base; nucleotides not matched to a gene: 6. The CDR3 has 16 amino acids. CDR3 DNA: TGTGCCAGCAGCGTAGTCGGAGGGGGCGCGAACACTGAAGCTTTCTTT. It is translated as CASSVVGGGANTEAFF.

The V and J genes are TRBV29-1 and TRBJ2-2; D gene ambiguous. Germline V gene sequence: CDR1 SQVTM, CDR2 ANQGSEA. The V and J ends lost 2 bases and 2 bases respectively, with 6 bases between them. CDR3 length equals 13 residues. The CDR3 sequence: CSVELRNTGELFF. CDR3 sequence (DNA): TGCAGCGTTGAACTACGCAACACCGGGGAGCTGTTTTTT.

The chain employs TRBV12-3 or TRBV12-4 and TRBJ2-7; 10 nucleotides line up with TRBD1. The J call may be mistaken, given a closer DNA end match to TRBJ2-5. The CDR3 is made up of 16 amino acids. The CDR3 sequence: CASSRLRDRGRETQYF. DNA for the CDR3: TGTGCCAGCAGTCGCCTCCGGGACAGGGGCCGAGAGACCCAGTACTTC.

The CDR3 region is CASSQDYERYF. Written as DNA, the CDR3 is TGCGCCAGCAGCCAAGATTACGAGCGGTACTTC. The gene calls are TRBV4-1 and TRBJ2-5; D is unclear. This CDR3 contains 11 residues. In germline, CDR1 is MGHRA, CDR2 YSYEKL. Trimming took 0 bases from V and 13 from J, leaving 9 bases between them.

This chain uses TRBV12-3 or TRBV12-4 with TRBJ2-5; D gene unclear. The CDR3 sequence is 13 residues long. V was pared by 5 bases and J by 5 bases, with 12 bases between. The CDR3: CASSAPNRETQYF. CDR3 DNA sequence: TGTGCCAGCAGTGCACCCAACCGTGAGACCCAGTACTTC.

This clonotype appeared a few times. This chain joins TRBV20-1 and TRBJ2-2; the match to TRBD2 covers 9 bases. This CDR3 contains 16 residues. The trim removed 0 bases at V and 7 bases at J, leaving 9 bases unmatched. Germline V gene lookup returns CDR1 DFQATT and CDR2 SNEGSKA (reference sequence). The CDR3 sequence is CSARDLSGGSSGELFF. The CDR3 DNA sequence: TGCAGTGCTAGAGATCTAAGCGGGGGGTCTAGCGGGGAGCTGTTTTTT.

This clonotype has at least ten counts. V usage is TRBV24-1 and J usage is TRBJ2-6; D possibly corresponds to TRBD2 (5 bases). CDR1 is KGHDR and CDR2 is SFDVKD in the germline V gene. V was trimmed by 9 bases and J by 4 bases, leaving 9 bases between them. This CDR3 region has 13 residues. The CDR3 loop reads CATAGAGANVLTF. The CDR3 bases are TGTGCCACCGCGGGCGCCGGGGCCAACGTCCTGACTTTC.

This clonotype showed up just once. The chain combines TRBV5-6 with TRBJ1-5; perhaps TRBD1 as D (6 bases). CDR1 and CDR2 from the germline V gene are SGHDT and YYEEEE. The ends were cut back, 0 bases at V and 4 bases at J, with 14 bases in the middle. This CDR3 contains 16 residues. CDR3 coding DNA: TGTGCCAGCAGCTTGGTAGGGGGGCGCGGGAATCAGCCCCAGCATTTT. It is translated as CASSLVGGRGNQPQHF.

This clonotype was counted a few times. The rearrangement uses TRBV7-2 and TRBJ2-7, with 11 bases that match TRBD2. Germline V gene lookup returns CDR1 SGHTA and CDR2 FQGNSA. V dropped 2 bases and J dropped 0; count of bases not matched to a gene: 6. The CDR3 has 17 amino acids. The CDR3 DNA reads TGTGCCAGCAGCTTAACTAGCGGGGGTGCTAGCTCCTACGAGCAGTACTTC. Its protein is CASSLTSGGASSYEQYF.

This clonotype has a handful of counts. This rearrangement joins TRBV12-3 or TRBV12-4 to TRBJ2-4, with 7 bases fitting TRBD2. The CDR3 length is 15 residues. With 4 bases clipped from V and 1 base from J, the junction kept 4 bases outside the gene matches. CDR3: CASSSPGGAKNIQYF. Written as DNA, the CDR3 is TGTGCCAGCAGTTCCCCGGGGGGTGCCAAAAACATTCAGTACTTC.

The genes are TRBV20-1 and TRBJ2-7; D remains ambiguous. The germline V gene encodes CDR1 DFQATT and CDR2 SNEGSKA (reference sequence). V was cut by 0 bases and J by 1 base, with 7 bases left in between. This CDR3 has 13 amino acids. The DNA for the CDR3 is TGCAGTGCTAGAGATGGCGGATCCTACGAGCAGTACTTC. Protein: CSARDGGSYEQYF.

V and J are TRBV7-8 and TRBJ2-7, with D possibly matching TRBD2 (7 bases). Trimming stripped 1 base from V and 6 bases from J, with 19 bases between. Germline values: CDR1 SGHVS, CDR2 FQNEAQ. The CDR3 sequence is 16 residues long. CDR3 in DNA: TGTGCCAGCAGCTTAGGGGGGGGCCTCACCCGGAGCGAGCAGTACTTC. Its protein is CASSLGGGLTRSEQYF.

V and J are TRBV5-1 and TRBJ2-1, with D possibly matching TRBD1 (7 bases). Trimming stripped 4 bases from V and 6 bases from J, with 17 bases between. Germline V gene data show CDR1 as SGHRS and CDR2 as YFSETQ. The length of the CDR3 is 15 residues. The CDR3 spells CASSLATGISNEQFF. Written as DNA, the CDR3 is TGCGCCAGCAGCCTAGCGACAGGGATCTCCAATGAGCAGTTCTTC.

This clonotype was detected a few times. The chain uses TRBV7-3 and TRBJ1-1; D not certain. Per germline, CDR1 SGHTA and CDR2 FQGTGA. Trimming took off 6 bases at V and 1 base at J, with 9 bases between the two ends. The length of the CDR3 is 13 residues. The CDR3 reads CASSSEGNTEAFF. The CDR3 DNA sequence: TGTGCCAGCAGTTCCGAGGGGAACACTGAAGCTTTCTTT. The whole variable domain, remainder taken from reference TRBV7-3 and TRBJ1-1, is GAGVSQTPSNKVTEKGKYVELRCDPISGHTALYWYRQSLGQGPEFLIYFQGTGAADDSGLPNDRFFAVRPEGSVSTLKIQRTERGDSAVYLCASSSEGNTEAFFGQGTRLTVV.

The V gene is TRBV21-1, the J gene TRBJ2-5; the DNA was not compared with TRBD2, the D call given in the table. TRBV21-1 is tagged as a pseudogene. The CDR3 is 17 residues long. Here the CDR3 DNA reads TGTGCCAGCAGCAAAACTTGGCTAGCGGGGGGACAAGAGACCCAGTACTTC. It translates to CASSKTWLAGGQETQYF.

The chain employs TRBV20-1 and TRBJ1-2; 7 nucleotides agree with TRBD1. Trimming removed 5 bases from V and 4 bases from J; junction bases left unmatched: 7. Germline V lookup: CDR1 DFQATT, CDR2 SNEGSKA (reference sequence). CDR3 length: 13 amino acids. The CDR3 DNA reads TGCAGTGCTGGAGGGGACAGCTCCTATGGCTACACCTTC. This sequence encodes CSAGGDSSYGYTF.

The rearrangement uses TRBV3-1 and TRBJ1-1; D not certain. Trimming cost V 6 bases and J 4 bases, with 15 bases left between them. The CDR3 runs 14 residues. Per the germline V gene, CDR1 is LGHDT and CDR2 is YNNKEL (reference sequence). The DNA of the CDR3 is TGTGCCAGCAGACTTACAGCTACCGGCACTGAAGCTTTCTTT. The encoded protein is CASRLTATGTEAFF.

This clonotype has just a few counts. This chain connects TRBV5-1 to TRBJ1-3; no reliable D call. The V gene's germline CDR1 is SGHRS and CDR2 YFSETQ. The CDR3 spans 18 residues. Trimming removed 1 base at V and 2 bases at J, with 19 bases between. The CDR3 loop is CASSLIYEPHAAGNTIYF. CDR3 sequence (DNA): TGCGCCAGCAGCTTGATATATGAACCACACGCAGCTGGAAACACCATATATTTT.

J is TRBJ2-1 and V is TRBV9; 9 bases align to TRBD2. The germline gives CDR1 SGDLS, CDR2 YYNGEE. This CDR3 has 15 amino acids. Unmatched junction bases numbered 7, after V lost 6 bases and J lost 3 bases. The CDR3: CASTGGGGDYNEQFF. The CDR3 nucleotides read TGTGCCAGCACGGGGGGCGGGGGGGACTACAATGAGCAGTTCTTC. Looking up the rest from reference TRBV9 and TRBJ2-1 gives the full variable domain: DSGVTQTPKHLITATGQRVTLRCSPRSGDLSVYWYQQSLDQGLQFLIQYYNGEERAKGNILERFSAQQFPDLHSELNLSSLELGDSALYFCASTGGGGDYNEQFFGPGTRLTVL.

Here the CDR3 DNA reads TGTGCCAGCAGTGAATTTAGCGGGAGGGCCACTGAGCAGTTCTTC. It encodes CASSEFSGRATEQFF. The chain uses TRBV25-1 and TRBJ2-1; 11 nucleotides match TRBD2. Trimming removed 1 base from V and 9 bases from J; junction bases left unmatched: 5. Germline CDR1 MGHDK, CDR2 SYGVNS. The CDR3 contains 15 residues.

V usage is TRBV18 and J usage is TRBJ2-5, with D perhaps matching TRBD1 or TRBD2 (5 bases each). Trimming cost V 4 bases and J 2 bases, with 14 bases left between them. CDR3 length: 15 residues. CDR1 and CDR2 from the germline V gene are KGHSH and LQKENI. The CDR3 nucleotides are TGTGCCAGCTCACAATATTCCGGGGCTCAAGAGACCCAGTACTTC. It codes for CASSQYSGAQETQYF.

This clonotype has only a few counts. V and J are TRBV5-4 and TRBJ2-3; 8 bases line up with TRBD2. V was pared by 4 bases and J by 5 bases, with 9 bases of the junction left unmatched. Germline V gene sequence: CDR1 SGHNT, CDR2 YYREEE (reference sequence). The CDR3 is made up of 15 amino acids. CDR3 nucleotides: TGTGCCAGCAGCCTGAGCGGGAGTGGGAGAGATACGCAGTATTTT. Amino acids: CASSLSGSGRDTQYF.

In DNA, the CDR3 is TGTGCCAGCAGCACATCGGGGGAGCAGTACTTC. It specifies CASSTSGEQYF. V gene TRBV7-6 combines with J gene TRBJ2-7, with D tentatively TRBD2 (5 bases). The CDR3 covers 11 residues. V was cut by 5 bases and J by 7 bases, with 9 bases left in between. Germline CDR1 and CDR2: SGHVS and FNYEAQ.

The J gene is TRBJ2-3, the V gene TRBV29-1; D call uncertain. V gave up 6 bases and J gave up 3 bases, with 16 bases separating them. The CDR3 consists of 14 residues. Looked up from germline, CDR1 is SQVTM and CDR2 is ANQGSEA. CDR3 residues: CSVLRLLGTDTQYF. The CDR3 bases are TGCAGCGTGCTTCGACTTCTCGGAACAGATACGCAGTATTTT.

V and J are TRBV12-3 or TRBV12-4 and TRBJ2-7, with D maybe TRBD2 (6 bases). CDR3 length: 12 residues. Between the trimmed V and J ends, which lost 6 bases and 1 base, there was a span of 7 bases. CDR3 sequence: CASRRESYEQYF. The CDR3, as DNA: TGTGCCAGCAGGCGGGAATCCTACGAGCAGTACTTC.

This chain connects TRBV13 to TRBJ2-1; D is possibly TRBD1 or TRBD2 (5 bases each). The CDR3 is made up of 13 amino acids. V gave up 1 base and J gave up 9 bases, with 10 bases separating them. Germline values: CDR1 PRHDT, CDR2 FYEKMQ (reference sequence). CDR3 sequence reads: CASSLARDREQFF. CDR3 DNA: TGTGCCAGCAGCTTAGCCCGGGACCGTGAGCAGTTCTTC.

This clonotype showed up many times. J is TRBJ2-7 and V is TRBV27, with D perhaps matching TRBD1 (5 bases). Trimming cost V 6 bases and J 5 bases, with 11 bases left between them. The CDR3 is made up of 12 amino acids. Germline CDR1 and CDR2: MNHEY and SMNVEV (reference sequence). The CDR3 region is CASSLEGDEQYF. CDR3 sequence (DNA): TGTGCCAGCAGCCTAGAAGGGGACGAGCAGTACTTC.

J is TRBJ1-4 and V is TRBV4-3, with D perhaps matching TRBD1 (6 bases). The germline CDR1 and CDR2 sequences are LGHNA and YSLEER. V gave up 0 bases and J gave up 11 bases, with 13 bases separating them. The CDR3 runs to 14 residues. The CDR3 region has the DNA TGCGCCAGCAGCCAAGATCCGGGGGCGGGTAAACTGTTTTTT. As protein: CASSQDPGAGKLFF.

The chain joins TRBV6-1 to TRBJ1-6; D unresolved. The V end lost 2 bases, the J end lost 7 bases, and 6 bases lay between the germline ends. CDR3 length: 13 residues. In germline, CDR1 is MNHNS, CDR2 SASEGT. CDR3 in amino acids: CASSELWNSPLHF. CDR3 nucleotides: TGTGCCAGCAGTGAACTGTGGAATTCACCCCTCCACTTT.

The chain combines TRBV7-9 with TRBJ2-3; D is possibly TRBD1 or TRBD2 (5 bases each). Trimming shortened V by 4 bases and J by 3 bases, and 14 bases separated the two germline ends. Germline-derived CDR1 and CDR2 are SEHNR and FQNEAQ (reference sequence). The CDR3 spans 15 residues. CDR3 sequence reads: CASSWTGTETDTQYF. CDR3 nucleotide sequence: TGTGCCAGCAGCTGGACCGGGACGGAGACAGATACGCAGTATTTT. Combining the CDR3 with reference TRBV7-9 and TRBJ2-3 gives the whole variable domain DTGVSQNPRHKITKRGQNVTFRCDPISEHNRLYWYRQTLGQGPEFLTYFQNEAQLEKSRLLSDRFSAERPKGSFSTLEIQRTEQGDSAMYLCASSWTGTETDTQYFGPGTRLTVL.

The DNA for the CDR3 is TGTGCCAGCAGTTTTGGTCTAGCGGGAGGATTTTGGTTCTTC. Its translation: CASSFGLAGGFWFF. The chain links TRBV12-3 or TRBV12-4 to TRBJ2-1; TRBD2 matches at 11 bases. This CDR3 contains 14 residues. Trimming at V came to 3 bases and at J to 15 bases, leaving 10 bases not matched to a gene.